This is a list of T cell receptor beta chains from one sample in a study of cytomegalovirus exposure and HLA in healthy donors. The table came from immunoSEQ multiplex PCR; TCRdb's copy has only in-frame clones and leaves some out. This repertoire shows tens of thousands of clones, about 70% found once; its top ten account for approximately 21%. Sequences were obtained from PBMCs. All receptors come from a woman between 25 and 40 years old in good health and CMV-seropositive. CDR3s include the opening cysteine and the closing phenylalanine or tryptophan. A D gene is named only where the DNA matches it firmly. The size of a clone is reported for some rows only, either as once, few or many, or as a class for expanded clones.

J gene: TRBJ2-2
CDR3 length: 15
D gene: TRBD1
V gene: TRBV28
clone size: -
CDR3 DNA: TGTGCCAGCAGTTGGACAGGGTCGAACACCGGGGAGCTGTTTTTT
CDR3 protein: CASSWTGSNTGELFF

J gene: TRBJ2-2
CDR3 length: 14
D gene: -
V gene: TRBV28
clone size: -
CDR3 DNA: TGTGCCAGCCATCGGGCCAAGGGGACCGGGGAGCTGTTTTTT
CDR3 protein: CASHRAKGTGELFF

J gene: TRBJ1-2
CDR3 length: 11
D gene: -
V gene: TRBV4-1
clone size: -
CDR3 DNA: TGCGCCTCAGCGTCTGGCGCCGGCTACACCTTC
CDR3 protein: CASASGAGYTF

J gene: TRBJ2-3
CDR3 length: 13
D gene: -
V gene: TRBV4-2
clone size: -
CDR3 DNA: TGTGCCAGCAGCCAAGACTCTTCAGATACGCAGTATTTT
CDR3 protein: CASSQDSSDTQYF

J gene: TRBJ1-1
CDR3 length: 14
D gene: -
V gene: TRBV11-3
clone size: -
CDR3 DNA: TGTGCCAGCAGCCCGGGGGGGCTAAACACTGAAGCTTTCTTT
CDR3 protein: CASSPGGLNTEAFF

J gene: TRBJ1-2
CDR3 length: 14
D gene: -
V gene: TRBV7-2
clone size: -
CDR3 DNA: TGTGCCAGCAGCTTAGGGGGCAGTAACTATGGCTACACCTTC
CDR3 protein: CASSLGGSNYGYTF

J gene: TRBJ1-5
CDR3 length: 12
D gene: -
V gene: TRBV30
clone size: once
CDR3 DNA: TGTGCCTGGAGTGTACACAATCAGCCCCAGCATTTT
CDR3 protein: CAWSVHNQPQHF

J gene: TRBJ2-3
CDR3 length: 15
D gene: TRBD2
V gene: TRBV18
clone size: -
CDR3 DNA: TGTGCCAGCTCACCCATGGCGGGAGGGCCAGATACGCAGTATTTT
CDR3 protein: CASSPMAGGPDTQYF

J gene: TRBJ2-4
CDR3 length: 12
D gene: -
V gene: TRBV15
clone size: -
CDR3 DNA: TGTGCCACCAGCAGGAGGGAGGACATTCAGTACTTC
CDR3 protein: CATSRREDIQYF

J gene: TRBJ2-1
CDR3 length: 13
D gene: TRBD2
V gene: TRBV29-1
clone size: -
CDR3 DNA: TGCAGCGTTTCTAGCGGAGGTTACAATGAGCAGTTCTTC
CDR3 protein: CSVSSGGYNEQFF

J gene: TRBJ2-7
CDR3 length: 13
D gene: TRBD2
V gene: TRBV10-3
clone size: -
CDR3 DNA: TGTGCCATCAGTGAGGGTGGACTAGCGGACCTGTACTTC
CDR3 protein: CAISEGGLADLYF

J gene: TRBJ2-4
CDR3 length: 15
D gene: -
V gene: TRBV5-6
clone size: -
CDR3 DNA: TGTGCCAGCAGCCCTGTGGGCGGGGCCAAAAACATTCAGTACTTC
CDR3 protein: CASSPVGGAKNIQYF

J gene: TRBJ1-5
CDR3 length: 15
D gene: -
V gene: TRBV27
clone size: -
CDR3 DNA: TGTGCCAGCAGTCCGCAGCCCATTCCGAGGCAGCCCCAGCATTTT
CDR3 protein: CASSPQPIPRQPQHF

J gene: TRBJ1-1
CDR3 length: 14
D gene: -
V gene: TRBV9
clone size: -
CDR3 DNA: TGTGCCAGCAGCGTAGCCCCAGTGAACACTGAAGCTTTCTTT
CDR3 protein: CASSVAPVNTEAFF

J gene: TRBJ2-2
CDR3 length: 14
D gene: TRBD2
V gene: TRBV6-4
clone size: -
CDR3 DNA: TGTGCCAGCAGTGGTCGGGAGGACACCGGGGAGCTGTTTTTT
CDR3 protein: CASSGREDTGELFF

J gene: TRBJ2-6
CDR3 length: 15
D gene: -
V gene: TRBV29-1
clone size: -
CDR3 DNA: TGCAGCGTTGCTCCAGGAGGATATGGGGCCAACGTCCTGACTTTC
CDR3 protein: CSVAPGGYGANVLTF

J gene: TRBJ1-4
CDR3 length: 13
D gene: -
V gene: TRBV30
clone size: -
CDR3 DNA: TGTGCCTGGAGTTCGGGGTACGGGAAAAAACTGTTTTTT
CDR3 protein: CAWSSGYGKKLFF

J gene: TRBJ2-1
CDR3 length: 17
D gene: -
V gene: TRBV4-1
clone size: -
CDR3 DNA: TGCGCCAGCAGCCAAGTAAGTTTACTAGTTTCCTACAATGAGCAGTTCTTC
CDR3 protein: CASSQVSLLVSYNEQFF

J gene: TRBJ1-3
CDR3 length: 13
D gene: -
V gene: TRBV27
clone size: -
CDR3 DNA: TGTGCCAGCCGTGGACTCTCTGGAAACACCATATATTTT
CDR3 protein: CASRGLSGNTIYF

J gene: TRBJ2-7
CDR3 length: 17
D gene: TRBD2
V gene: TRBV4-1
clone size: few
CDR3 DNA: TGCGCCAGCAGCCAAGAAGGTCCGGGACTAGCGTCCTACGAGCAGTACTTC
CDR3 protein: CASSQEGPGLASYEQYF

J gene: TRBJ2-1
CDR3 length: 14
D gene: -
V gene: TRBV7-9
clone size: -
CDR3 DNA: TGTGCCAGCAGCTCCTCCTCGCGGGACAATGAGCAGTTCTTC
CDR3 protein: CASSSSSRDNEQFF

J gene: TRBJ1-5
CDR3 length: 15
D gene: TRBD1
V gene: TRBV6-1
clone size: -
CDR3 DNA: TGTGCCAGCAGTGCCCGGGACAGGGCAAATCAGCCCCAGCATTTT
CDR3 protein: CASSARDRANQPQHF

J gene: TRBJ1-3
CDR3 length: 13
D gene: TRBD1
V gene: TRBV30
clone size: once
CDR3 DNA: TGTGTCGGACAGGGTTACTCTGGAAACACCATATATTTT
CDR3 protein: CVGQGYSGNTIYF

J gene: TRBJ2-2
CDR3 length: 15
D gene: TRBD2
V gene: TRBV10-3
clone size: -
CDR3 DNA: TGTGCCATCAGTGGTCTAGCGGGAGTAACCGGGGAGCTGTTTTTT
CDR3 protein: CAISGLAGVTGELFF

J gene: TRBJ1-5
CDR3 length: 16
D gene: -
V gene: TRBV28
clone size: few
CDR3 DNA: TGTGCCAGCAGTGTTGAGGTGGCAGGGGGCAATCAGCCCCAGCATTTT
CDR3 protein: CASSVEVAGGNQPQHF

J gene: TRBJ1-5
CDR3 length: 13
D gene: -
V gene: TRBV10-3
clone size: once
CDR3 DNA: TGTGCCATCAGCCTCGTGGAGGATCAGCCCCAGCATTTT
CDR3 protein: CAISLVEDQPQHF

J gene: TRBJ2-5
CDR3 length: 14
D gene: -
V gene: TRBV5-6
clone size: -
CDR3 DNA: TGTGCCAGCAGCGGGCGGGGATACCAAGAGACCCAGTACTTC
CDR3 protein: CASSGRGYQETQYF

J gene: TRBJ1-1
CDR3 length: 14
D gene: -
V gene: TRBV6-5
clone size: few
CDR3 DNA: TGTGCCAGCAGCCGAACCGGGACACTCCGTAAGGACTTCTTT
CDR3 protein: CASSRTGTLRKDFF

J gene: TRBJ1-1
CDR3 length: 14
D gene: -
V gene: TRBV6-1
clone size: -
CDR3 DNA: TGTGCCAGCATTATAACAGTCATGAACACTGAAGCTTTCTTT
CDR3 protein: CASIITVMNTEAFF

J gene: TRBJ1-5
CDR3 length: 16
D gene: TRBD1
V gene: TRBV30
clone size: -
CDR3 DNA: TGTGCCTGGAGGCTCAGGGGGCGAAGAAGCAATCAGCCCCAGCATTTT
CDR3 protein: CAWRLRGRRSNQPQHF

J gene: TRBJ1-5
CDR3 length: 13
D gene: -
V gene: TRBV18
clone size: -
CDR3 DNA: TGTGCCAGCTCACCGGACAGATATCAGCCCCAGCATTTT
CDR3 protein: CASSPDRYQPQHF

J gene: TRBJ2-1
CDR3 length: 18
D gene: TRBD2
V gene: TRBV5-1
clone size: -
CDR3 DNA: TGCGCCAGCAGCTTGGCCTTAGCGGGAGCAATGGACTACAATGAGCAGTTCTTC
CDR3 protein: CASSLALAGAMDYNEQFF

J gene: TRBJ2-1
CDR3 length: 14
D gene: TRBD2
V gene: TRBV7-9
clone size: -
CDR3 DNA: TGTGCCAGCAGCCTAGCCGGGAGGGACAATGAGCAGTTCTTC
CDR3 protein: CASSLAGRDNEQFF

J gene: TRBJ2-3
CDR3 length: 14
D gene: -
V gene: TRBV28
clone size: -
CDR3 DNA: TGTGCCAGCAGTTCCCGGGGAGGCACAGATACGCAGTATTTT
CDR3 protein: CASSSRGGTDTQYF

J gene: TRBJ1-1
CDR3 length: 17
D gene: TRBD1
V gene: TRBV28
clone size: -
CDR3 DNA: TGTGCCAGCAGACCCGGGACAGGGGCCGCCCGGAACACTGAAGCTTTCTTT
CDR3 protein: CASRPGTGAARNTEAFF

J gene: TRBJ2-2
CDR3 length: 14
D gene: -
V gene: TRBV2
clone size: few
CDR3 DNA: TGTGCCAGCAGTTTGACTAGTTCCACCGGGGAGCTGTTTTTT
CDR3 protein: CASSLTSSTGELFF

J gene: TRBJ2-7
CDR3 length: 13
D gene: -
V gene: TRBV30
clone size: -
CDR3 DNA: TGTGCCTGGAGTGGACTACCTTCCTACGAGCAGTACTTC
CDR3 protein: CAWSGLPSYEQYF

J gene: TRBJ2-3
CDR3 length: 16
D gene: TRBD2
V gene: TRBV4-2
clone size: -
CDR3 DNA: TGTGCCAGCAGCCAAGTTATTAGCGGGAGAGCAGATACGCAGTATTTT
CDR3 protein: CASSQVISGRADTQYF

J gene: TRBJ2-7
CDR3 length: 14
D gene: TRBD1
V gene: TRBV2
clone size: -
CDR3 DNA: TGTGCCAGCAGGACCTATCAGACAGGGAACGAGCAGTACTTC
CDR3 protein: CASRTYQTGNEQYF

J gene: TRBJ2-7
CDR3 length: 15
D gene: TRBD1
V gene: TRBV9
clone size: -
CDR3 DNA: TGTGCCAGCAGCTTCGGGACAGGTGGGACCTACGAGCAGTACTTC
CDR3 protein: CASSFGTGGTYEQYF

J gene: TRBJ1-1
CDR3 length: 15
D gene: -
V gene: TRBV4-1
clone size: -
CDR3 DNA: TGCGCCAGCAGCCCTTCAGAACAGAGTTCCACTGAAGCTTTCTTT
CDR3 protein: CASSPSEQSSTEAFF

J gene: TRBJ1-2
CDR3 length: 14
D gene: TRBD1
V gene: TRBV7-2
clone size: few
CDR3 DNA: TGTGCCAGCAGCCCCGACAGGGGCAACTATGGCTACACCTTC
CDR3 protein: CASSPDRGNYGYTF

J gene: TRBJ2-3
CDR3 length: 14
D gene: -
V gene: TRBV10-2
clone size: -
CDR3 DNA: TGCGCCAGCAGTGAAACAGGGCACCCAGATACGCAGTATTTT
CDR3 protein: CASSETGHPDTQYF

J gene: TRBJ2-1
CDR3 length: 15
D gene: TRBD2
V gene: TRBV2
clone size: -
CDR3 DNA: TGTGCCAGTCGACATAGCGGGAGTCCCTACAATGAGCAGTTCTTC
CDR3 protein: CASRHSGSPYNEQFF

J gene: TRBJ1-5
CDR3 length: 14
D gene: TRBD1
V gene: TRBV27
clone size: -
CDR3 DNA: TGTGCCAGCAGACAGAGACAGGGGAGTCAGCCCCAGCATTTT
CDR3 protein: CASRQRQGSQPQHF

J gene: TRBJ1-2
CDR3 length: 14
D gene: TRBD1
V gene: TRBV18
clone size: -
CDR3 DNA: TGTGCCAGCTCACCCCAGGGGGACAACTATGGCTACACCTTC
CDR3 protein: CASSPQGDNYGYTF

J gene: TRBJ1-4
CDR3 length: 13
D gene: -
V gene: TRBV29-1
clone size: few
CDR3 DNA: TGCAGCGTCCTTCTTCATGTCGGTGAAAAACTGTTTTTT
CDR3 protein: CSVLLHVGEKLFF

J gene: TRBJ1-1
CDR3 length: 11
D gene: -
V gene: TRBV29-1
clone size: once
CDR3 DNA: TGCAGCGTGGCGGGGACGGCTGAAGCTTTCTTT
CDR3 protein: CSVAGTAEAFF

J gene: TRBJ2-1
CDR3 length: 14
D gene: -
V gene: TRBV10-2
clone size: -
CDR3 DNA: TGCGCCAGCATAGATGGACTCCGAGAGGATGAGCAGTTCTTC
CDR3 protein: CASIDGLREDEQFF